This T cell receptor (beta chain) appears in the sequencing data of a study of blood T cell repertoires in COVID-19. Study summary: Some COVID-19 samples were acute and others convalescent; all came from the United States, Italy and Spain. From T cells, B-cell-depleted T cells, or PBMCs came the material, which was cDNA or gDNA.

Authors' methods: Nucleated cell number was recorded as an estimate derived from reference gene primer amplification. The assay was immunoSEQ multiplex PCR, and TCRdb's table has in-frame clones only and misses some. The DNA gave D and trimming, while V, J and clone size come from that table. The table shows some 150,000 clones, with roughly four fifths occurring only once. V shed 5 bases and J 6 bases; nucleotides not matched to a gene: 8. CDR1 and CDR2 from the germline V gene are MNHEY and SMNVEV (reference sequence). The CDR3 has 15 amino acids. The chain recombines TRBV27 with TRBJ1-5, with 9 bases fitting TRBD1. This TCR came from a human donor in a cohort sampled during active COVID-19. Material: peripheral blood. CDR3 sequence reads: CASSLGTGNGQPQHF. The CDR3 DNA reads TGTGCCAGCAGTCTCGGGACAGGGAACGGTCAGCCCCAGCATTTT.